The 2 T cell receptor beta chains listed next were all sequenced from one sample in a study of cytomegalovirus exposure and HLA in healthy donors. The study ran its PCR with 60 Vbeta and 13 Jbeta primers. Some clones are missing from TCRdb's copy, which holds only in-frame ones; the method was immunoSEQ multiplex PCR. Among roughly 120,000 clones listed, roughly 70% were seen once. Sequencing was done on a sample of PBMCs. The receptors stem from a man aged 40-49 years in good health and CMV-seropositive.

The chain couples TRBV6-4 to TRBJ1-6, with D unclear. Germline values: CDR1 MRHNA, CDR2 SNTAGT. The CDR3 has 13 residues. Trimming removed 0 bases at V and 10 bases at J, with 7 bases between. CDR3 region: CASSDSGSSPLHF. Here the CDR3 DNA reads TGTGCCAGCAGTGACTCGGGCAGCTCACCCCTCCACTTT.

The CDR3: CASSEGQKNQPQHF. DNA of the CDR3: TGTGCCAGCAGTGAAGGACAGAAAAATCAGCCCCAGCATTTT. V is TRBV6-5 and J is TRBJ1-5, with D possibly matching TRBD1 (6 bases). Germline values: CDR1 MNHEY, CDR2 SVGAGI. The CDR3 length is 14 residues. Deletions cut 5 bases from V and 4 bases from J, with 12 bases between.